This entry lists 21 T cell receptor beta chains sequenced from one sample in a study of T cell responses to AZD1222 COVID-19 vaccine. Profiling relied on immunoSEQ multiplex PCR, and the TCRdb table lists in-frame clones only, not all of them. The profile shows about 99,000 clones, approximately 92% of them singletons. The specimen was peripheral blood, collected on day 0 of AZD1222 vaccination. The receptors originated from an adult in good health.

This clone was counted once. This chain uses TRBV18 with TRBJ1-6; a weak D match, TRBD1 (5 bases). V was cut by 2 bases and J by 7 bases, with 12 bases left in between. CDR1 and CDR2 from the germline V gene are KGHSH and LQKENI. CDR3 length equals 15 residues. CDR3 coding DNA: TGTGCCAGCTCACCAACCGACAGTATCAATTCACCCCTCCACTTT. It specifies CASSPTDSINSPLHF.

The chain combines TRBV21-1 with TRBJ2-5; the table gives TRBD2 as D, unverified against the DNA. TRBV21-1 has pseudogene status. CDR3 length: 15 amino acids. Here the CDR3 reads CASSSKPSVRETQYF. The CDR3 region has the DNA TGTGCCAGCAGCAGTAAACCTAGCGTTCGAGAGACCCAGTACTTC.

This clone was detected only once. The chain links TRBV5-1 to TRBJ2-3, with TRBD1 identical over 7 bases. The CDR3 runs 15 residues. After removal of 4 bases from V and 5 bases from J, the junction contained 10 bases not matched to a gene. The germline gives CDR1 SGHRS, CDR2 YFSETQ. The CDR3 here is CASSGRGGVGDTQYF. The CDR3 DNA reads TGCGCCAGCAGCGGGAGAGGGGGCGTGGGAGATACGCAGTATTTT.

The V and J genes are TRBV5-1 and TRBJ2-3; D possibly corresponds to TRBD1 (6 bases). This CDR3 is built from 16 residues. Germline assignment: CDR1 SGHRS and CDR2 YFSETQ. V shed 0 bases and J shed 2 bases, with 13 bases lying between them. The CDR3 sequence is CASSLGDRPFTDTQYF. The CDR3 nucleotides are TGCGCCAGCAGCTTGGGTGACAGGCCCTTCACAGATACGCAGTATTTT.

Only one count was recorded for this clone. This chain joins TRBV7-2 and TRBJ2-7, with 16 bases matching TRBD2. The CDR3 has 18 residues. Germline CDR1 SGHTA, CDR2 FQGNSA. Unmatched junction bases numbered 11, after V lost 5 bases and J lost 4 bases. CDR3 in amino acids: CASSRTPPGLAGGYEQYF. DNA of the CDR3: TGTGCCAGCAGCAGAACCCCTCCGGGACTAGCGGGAGGGTACGAGCAGTACTTC. The complete variable domain, with remaining parts taken from reference TRBV7-2 and TRBJ2-7, reads GAGVSQSPSNKVTEKGKDVELRCDPISGHTALYWYRQSLGQGLEFLIYFQGNSAPDKSGLPSDRFSAERTGGSVSTLTIQRTQQEDSAVYLCASSRTPPGLAGGYEQYFGPGTRLTVT.

The chain has TRBV11-2 and TRBJ2-3; possible D gene TRBD2, 6 bases. Trimming removed 5 bases at V and 0 bases at J, with 21 bases between. The CDR3 runs 18 residues. Germline lookup yields CDR1 SGHAT and CDR2 FQNNGV. DNA of the CDR3: TGTGCCAGCAGCACAACCCCAGAGGGACTCTTCAGCACAGATACGCAGTATTTT. Encoded protein: CASSTTPEGLFSTDTQYF.

This clone was recorded once. The chain links TRBV11-2 to TRBJ2-3; TRBD2 matches 9 bases. Germline values: CDR1 SGHAT, CDR2 FQNNGV. The CDR3 runs 16 residues. Trimming cost V 5 bases and J 2 bases; bases outside gene matches: 8. This CDR3 reads CASSPASGTDTDTQYF. CDR3 bases: TGTGCCAGCAGCCCCGCTAGCGGGACCGACACAGATACGCAGTATTTT. Based on the CDR3 plus reference TRBV11-2 and TRBJ2-3, the full variable domain is EAGVAQSPRYKIIEKRQSVAFWCNPISGHATLYWYQQILGQGPKLLIQFQNNGVVDDSQLPKDRFSAERLKGVDSTLKIQPAKLEDSAVYLCASSPASGTDTDTQYFGPGTRLTVL.

The chain carries TRBV27 and TRBJ1-4; maybe TRBD1 (5 bases). The CDR3 runs to 15 residues. Trimming cost V 6 bases and J 10 bases, with 21 bases left between them. The germline gives CDR1 MNHEY, CDR2 SMNVEV (reference sequence). This CDR3 is CASSPYPSNGGKLFF. Written as DNA, the CDR3 is TGTGCCAGCAGCCCATATCCGTCAAATGGGGGAAAACTGTTTTTT.

This clone rates as medium-sized (0.01 to 0.1%). This sequence joins TRBV6-5 and TRBJ1-1; D is unclear. The CDR3 runs to 13 residues. CDR1 and CDR2 from the germline V gene are MNHEY and SVGAGI. V was trimmed by 7 bases and J by 6 bases, leaving 15 bases between them. The CDR3 DNA reads TGTGCCAGCACCAGAAGGGAGGAGTCTGAAGCTTTCTTT. Amino acids: CASTRREESEAFF.

This chain joins TRBV19 and TRBJ1-1; TRBD1 is a possible D gene (5 bases). The CDR3 loop spans 13 amino acids. Germline loops: CDR1 LNHDA, CDR2 SQIVND (reference sequence). V was cut by 5 bases and J by 1 base, with 8 bases left in between. CDR3 protein: CASSYGQNTEAFF. The CDR3 DNA follows: TGTGCCAGTAGTTACGGACAGAACACTGAAGCTTTCTTT.

The chain combines TRBV28 with TRBJ2-2; unclear D gene. From germline, CDR1 is MDHEN and CDR2 SYDVKM. This CDR3 is 14 amino acids long. Trimming took off 4 bases at V and 7 bases at J, with 13 bases between the two ends. The CDR3 DNA reads as TGTGCCAGCAGTTCCTTAAGCTTGGGCGGGGAGCTGTTTTTT. Translated: CASSSLSLGGELFF.

The V and J genes are TRBV2 and TRBJ2-5; D gene ambiguous. V was shortened by 11 bases and J by 4 bases, with 14 bases between the two germline ends. This CDR3 is 12 amino acids long. CDR1 SNHLY and CDR2 FYNNEI come from the germline V gene. The CDR3 region has the DNA TGTGCCGGCAAACACGGACCAGAGACCCAGTACTTC. Encoded protein: CAGKHGPETQYF.

V usage is TRBV6-5 and J usage is TRBJ1-5; D not resolved. V was pared by 5 bases and J by 3 bases, with 14 bases between. The CDR3 contains 15 residues. Looked up from germline, CDR1 is MNHEY and CDR2 is SVGAGI. CDR3 nucleotide sequence: TGTGCCAGCAGTCCGCCCGGAGGCATCAATCAGCCCCAGCATTTT. Protein sequence: CASSPPGGINQPQHF.

This chain uses TRBV3-1 (or the pseudogene TRBV3-2) with TRBJ2-3; perhaps TRBD1 as D (7 bases). This CDR3 contains 17 residues. Germline V gene lookup returns CDR1 LGHDT and CDR2 YNNKEL (reference sequence). Trimming removed 0 bases at V and 4 bases at J, with 17 bases between. The CDR3 sequence: CASSQDPDREVADTQYF. The CDR3 bases are TGTGCCAGCAGCCAAGATCCAGACAGGGAGGTCGCAGATACGCAGTATTTT.

This chain uses TRBV11-2 with TRBJ2-1; 10 bases fit TRBD2. V was pared by 4 bases and J by 6 bases, with 3 bases of the junction left unmatched. This CDR3 is built from 14 residues. From germline, CDR1 is SGHAT and CDR2 FQNNGV. CDR3 protein: CASSSLAGGNEQFF. The CDR3 DNA follows: TGTGCCAGCAGCTCTTTAGCGGGGGGCAATGAGCAGTTCTTC.

The chain recombines TRBV18 with TRBJ2-4, with D unresolved. The CDR3 has 15 residues. Germline CDR1 is KGHSH and CDR2 is LQKENI. V shed 0 bases and J shed 5 bases, with 11 bases lying between them. The CDR3 DNA is TGTGCCAGCTCACCACCGGCCCGTGACGAAAACATTCAGTACTTC. Encoded protein: CASSPPARDENIQYF.

This chain links TRBV20-1 with TRBJ1-4; weak D call: TRBD1 (5 bases). The CDR3 runs to 14 residues. V was pared by 3 bases and J by 8 bases, with 16 bases between. Germline V gene lookup returns CDR1 DFQATT and CDR2 SNEGSKA (reference sequence). The CDR3, as DNA: TGCAGTGCTAGTCGGGGGTTCATTGGAGAAAAACTGTTTTTT. It specifies CSASRGFIGEKLFF.

This chain connects TRBV1 to TRBJ2-1. TRBV1 is annotated as a pseudogene. This CDR3 region has 17 residues. CDR3 region: CTSSQDAPPSTYNEQFF. As DNA, the CDR3 is TGCACCAGCAGCCAAGACGCACCCCCCTCAACGTACAATGAGCAGTTCTTC.

This clone was counted once. The chain links TRBV7-9 to TRBJ2-1, with a possible D match to TRBD1 (5 bases). This CDR3 has 11 residues. Germline CDR1 is SEHNR and CDR2 is FQNEAQ (reference sequence). V lost 7 bases and J lost 8, with 9 bases in between. This CDR3 is CASTRVDEQFF. CDR3 nucleotides: TGTGCCAGCACCAGGGTGGATGAGCAGTTCTTC.

The V call is TRBV3-1 (or the pseudogene TRBV3-2), the J call TRBJ1-2, with D hard to call. This CDR3 spans 16 amino acids. V was shortened by 4 bases and J by 1 base, with 16 bases between the two germline ends. Germline assignment: CDR1 LGHDT and CDR2 YNNKEL (reference sequence). The CDR3: CASSPRNAGVNYGYTF. The DNA for the CDR3 is TGTGCCAGCAGCCCCCGGAATGCAGGAGTTAACTATGGCTACACCTTC.

V gene TRBV6-5 combines with J gene TRBJ2-5; D possibly matches TRBD1 or TRBD2 (5 bases each). Germline lookup yields CDR1 MNHEY and CDR2 SVGAGI. This CDR3 region has 15 residues. Trimming shortened V by 2 bases and J by 3 bases, and 13 bases separated the two germline ends. CDR3 DNA: TGTGCCAGCAGTTACCGAGGGGTAGGGAAAGAGACCCAGTACTTC. Its protein product is CASSYRGVGKETQYF.